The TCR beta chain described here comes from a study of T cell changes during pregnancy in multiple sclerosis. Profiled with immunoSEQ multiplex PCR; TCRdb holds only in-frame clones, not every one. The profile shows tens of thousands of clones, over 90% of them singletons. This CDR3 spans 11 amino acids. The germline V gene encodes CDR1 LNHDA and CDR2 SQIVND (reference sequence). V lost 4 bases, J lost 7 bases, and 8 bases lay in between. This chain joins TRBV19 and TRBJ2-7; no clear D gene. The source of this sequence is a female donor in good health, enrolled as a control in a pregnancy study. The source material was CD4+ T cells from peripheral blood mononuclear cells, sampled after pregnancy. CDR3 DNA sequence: TGTGCCAGTAGTACCTCGAGGGAGCAGTACTTC. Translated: CASSTSREQYF.